Included here is one TCR beta chain sequence, with context. This record belongs to a study of neoadjuvant anti-PD-1 for oral cavity cancer. Across the whole study: Patients without progression received a fourth nivolumab dose around day 43, then surgical resection on days 50-56.

Only in-frame clones appear in the TCRdb table, and some are missing; sequencing was by immunoSEQ multiplex PCR. Of some 7,600 clones in the sample, around 53% are singletons; the top ten hold around 11%. With V trimmed by 4 bases and J by 2 bases, 1 base remained unmatched. The CDR3 runs to 13 residues. The V gene's germline CDR1 is MDHEN and CDR2 SYDVKM. The source is a person between 35 and 79 years old with oral cavity squamous cell carcinoma. The gene calls are TRBV28 and TRBJ1-2; 7 positions agree with TRBD1. The sample in question was tumor tissue, obtained before nivolumab (anti-PD-1) treatment. The CDR3 is CASSSTGNYGYTF. The CDR3 coding sequence is TGTGCCAGCAGTTCGACAGGGAACTATGGCTACACCTTC.